This T cell receptor (beta chain) was documented in a study of CD8+ T cells in alopecia areata. V was cut by 2 bases and J by 2 bases, with 13 bases left in between. Germline CDR1 is SGHRS and CDR2 is YFSETQ. This CDR3 is 15 amino acids long. In each case, RNA was isolated and then reverse transcribed into cDNA as the sequencing template. Measured with immunoSEQ multiplex PCR; TCRdb has only the in-frame clones, and not every one. There are 35,000 to 45,000 clones in the sample; less than 55% occur only once, and about 1.7% lies in the top ten. Researchers sorted CD4+ cells into CD25+CD127- cells for roughly 5 patients. Researchers took lesional scalp punch biopsies and peripheral blood from people who were alopecia areata patients. Sorting of CD4+ and CD8+ T cells was performed on PBMCs.

The sequence was collected from a human donor with alopecia areata. The material sequenced was CD4+ Tregs sorted from blood. The rearrangement joins TRBV5-1 to TRBJ1-1, with D unresolved. CDR3 nucleotide sequence: TGCGCCAGCAGCTTACCTAGGACGGGCAACACTGAAGCTTTCTTT. It is translated as CASSLPRTGNTEAFF.